This T cell receptor beta chain was observed in a study of Ad26.COV2.S vaccination and SARS-CoV-2 variants. Study-level findings and limits: Quantification of TCR breadth and depth may have yielded underestimates of total T cell responses.

The V and J ends lost 9 bases and 6 bases respectively, with 20 bases between them. CDR1 and CDR2 from the germline V gene are MDHEN and SYDVKM. This CDR3 has 14 residues. Comment on this clone: Its antigen is unidentified.

Treatment defined: over 15 received Ad26.COV2.S at low or high dose, single or two shots; roughly 5 received placebo; per-sample allocation not given. Day 63 after the first vaccine or placebo injection was the time point for sampling. Recruitment in Boston yielded a donor of adult age, 18-55 years. The method was immunoSEQ multiplex PCR; TCRdb's version includes in-frame clones alone and lacks a portion of them. The sample has 300,000 to 350,000 clones; around four fifths are singletons. Specimen: peripheral blood, collected in a trial of Ad26.COV2.S vaccine versus placebo. The origin of this receptor is a person aged 18-60 years who received the Ad26.COV2.S COVID-19 vaccine or a placebo. The chain uses TRBV28 and TRBJ1-2, with D perhaps matching TRBD1 (6 bases). The CDR3 nucleotides read TGTGCCAGTTGCCCTGGGGGCCAAAGTAATGGCTACACCTTC. Amino acids: CASCPGGQSNGYTF.